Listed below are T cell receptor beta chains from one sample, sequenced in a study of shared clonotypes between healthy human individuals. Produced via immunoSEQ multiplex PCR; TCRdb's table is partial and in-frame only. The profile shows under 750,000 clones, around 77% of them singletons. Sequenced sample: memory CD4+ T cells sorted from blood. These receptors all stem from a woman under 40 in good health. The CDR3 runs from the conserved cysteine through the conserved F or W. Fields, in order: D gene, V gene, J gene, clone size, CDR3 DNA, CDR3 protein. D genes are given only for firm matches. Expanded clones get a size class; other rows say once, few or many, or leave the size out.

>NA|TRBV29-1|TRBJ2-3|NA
TGCAGCGTTGGGGGTAGAACAGACACAGATACGCAGTATTTT
CSVGGRTDTDTQYF
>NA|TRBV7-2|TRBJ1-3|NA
TGTGCCAGCAGCTTAAATGGGAGGGAAAACACCATATATTTT
CASSLNGRENTIYF
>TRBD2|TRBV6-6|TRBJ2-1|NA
TGTGCCAGCAGTTACGGACTAGCGGGCTACAATGAGCAGTTCTTC
CASSYGLAGYNEQFF
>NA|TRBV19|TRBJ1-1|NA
TGTGCCAGTAGTAGGATAGTTTGGAACACTGAAGCTTTCTTT
CASSRIVWNTEAFF
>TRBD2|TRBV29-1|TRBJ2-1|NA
TGCAGCGTTGAAGATCGCCAGGGGACCTCCCTAGCGGGACTGGCCAATGAGCAGTTCTTC
CSVEDRQGTSLAGLANEQFF
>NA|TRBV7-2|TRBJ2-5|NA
TGTGCCAGCAGCTGGCAGCCCGGGGAGACCCAGTACTTC
CASSWQPGETQYF
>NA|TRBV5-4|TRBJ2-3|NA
TGTGCCAGCAGCTTTTATACGTCTAGCGAAAACACAGATACGCAGTATTTT
CASSFYTSSENTDTQYF
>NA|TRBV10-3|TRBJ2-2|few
TGTGCCATCAGTGAGAGGGGCGGGACGAACACCGGGGAGCTGTTTTTT
CAISERGGTNTGELFF
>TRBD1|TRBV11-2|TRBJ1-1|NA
TGTGCCAGCAGCTTAACCGGGACAGGGAGGTTTAATGCTTTCTTT
CASSLTGTGRFNAFF
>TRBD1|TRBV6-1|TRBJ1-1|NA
TGTGCCAGCAGTGCCCAGGACAGGGGAAGGACTGAAGCTTTCTTT
CASSAQDRGRTEAFF
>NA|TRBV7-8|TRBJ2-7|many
TGTGCCAGCAGCCGACGTGACTACGAGCAGTACTTC
CASSRRDYEQYF
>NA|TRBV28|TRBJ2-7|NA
TGTGCCAGCAGTTTAAGGGGCGAGCAGTACTTC
CASSLRGEQYF
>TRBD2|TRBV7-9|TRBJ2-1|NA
TGTGCCAGCAGCAAGACTAGCGGGAGTGGTGAGCAGTTCTTC
CASSKTSGSGEQFF
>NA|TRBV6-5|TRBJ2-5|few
TGTGCCACCTCCGAGCCAGGATTTCAAGAGACCCAGTACTTC
CATSEPGFQETQYF
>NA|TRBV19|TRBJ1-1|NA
TGTGCCAGTAGTAACCAGGGGATCACTGAAGCTTTCTTT
CASSNQGITEAFF
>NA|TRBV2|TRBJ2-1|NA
TGTGCCAGCAGTGATCGGTTGCAGTTCTTC
CASSDRLQFF
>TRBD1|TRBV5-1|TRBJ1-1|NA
TGCGCCAGCAGCTCCGGACAGGCAGCAACTGAAGCTTTCTTT
CASSSGQAATEAFF
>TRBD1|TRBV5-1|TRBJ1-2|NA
TGCGCCAGCCGCTCGGGCGGGACAGGGCTTTGGAACTATGGCTACACCTTC
CASRSGGTGLWNYGYTF
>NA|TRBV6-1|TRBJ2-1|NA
TGTGCCAGCAGTGAAGAGGTGGCGGGTTTATACAATGAGCAGTTCTTC
CASSEEVAGLYNEQFF
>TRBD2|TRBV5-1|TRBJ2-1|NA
TGCGCCAGCAGTCCTCGACTAGCGAACTACAATGAGCAGTTCTTC
CASSPRLANYNEQFF